The rows below give T cell receptor beta chains drawn from one sample of a study of CD8 T cells in ankylosing spondylitis. TCRdb itself ran the 5' RACE reads through MiXCR, one entry per CDR3 protein. This table holds hundreds of thousands of distinct CDR3 sequences, around 32% found once. Sequencing input: blood, either unsorted or a sorted T cell fraction (not recorded which). Receptors were obtained from a male donor with ankylosing spondylitis or in good health (not recorded which). Each CDR3 is given with its conserved first and last residue. D genes are given only for firm matches. Where a row states a size, it is once, few, many or the class of an expanded clone; other rows omit it.

d_call clone_size j_call v_call cdr3_aa cdr3_nt
TRBD2 - TRBJ2-1 TRBV12-3/TRBV12-4 CASSFWGRGAYNEQFF TGTGCCAGCAGTTTTTGGGGGCGGGGGGCCTACAATGAGCAGTTCTTC
- - TRBJ2-2 TRBV2 CATGKGEDTGELFF TGTGCCACGGGGAAGGGAGAGGACACCGGGGAGCTGTTTTTT
TRBD1 few TRBJ2-1 TRBV20-1 CSAADRDRYNEQFF TGCAGTGCTGCCGACAGGGACAGGTACAATGAGCAGTTCTTC
TRBD2 - TRBJ2-3 TRBV29-1 CSVEDTAGDDTQYF TGCAGCGTTGAAGATACGGCGGGGGATGATACGCAGTATTTT
- - TRBJ2-7 TRBV12-3/TRBV12-4 CASCDPQGNNYEQYF TGTGCCAGCTGCGACCCACAGGGAAATAACTACGAGCAGTACTTC
- - TRBJ2-7 TRBV9 CASSVFDSPTQQYF TGTGCCAGCAGCGTGTTCGACAGCCCTACCCAGCAGTACTTT
- - TRBJ2-7 TRBV5-1 CASSLVLAGDFHEQYF TGCGCCAGCAGCTTGGTTCTTGCAGGGGATTTCCACGAGCAGTACTTC
TRBD1 once TRBJ1-6 TRBV4-1 CASSQAPGQGSPLHF TGCGCCAGCAGCCAAGCACCGGGACAGGGATCACCCCTCCACTTT
TRBD1 - TRBJ2-1 TRBV7-2 CASTRTGSNSEQFF TGTGCCAGCACCCGGACAGGCTCGAACTCTGAGCAGTTCTTC
TRBD1 few TRBJ1-3 TRBV20-1 CSARQGGIGNTIYF TGCAGTGCTAGGCAGGGGGGCATTGGAAACACCATATATTTT
TRBD1 once TRBJ1-2 TRBV5-1 CASSLVVGQGYGYTF TGCGCCAGCAGCTTGGTAGTCGGACAGGGCTATGGCTACACCTTC
- - TRBJ1-5 TRBV5-1 CASSELTGSNQPQHF TGCGCCAGCAGCGAACTAACAGGGAGCAATCAGCCCCAGCATTTT
- - TRBJ2-2 TRBV9 CASSPPTGDTGELFF TGTGCCAGCAGCCCACCGACTGGGGACACCGGGGAGCTGTTTTTT
- few TRBJ2-1 TRBV10-3 CAISEAGNEQFF TGTGCCATCAGTGAGGCGGGGAATGAGCAGTTCTTC
- - TRBJ1-6 TRBV20-1 CSAREVDSPLHF TGCAGTGCTAGAGAGGTGGATTCACCCCTCCACTTT
- few TRBJ1-1 TRBV20-1 CSARVGGITEAFF TGCAGTGCTAGAGTAGGCGGGATCACTGAAGCTTTCTTT
- - TRBJ1-3 TRBV20-1 CSARDRLSGNTIYF TGCAGTGCTAGAGATAGGCTCTCTGGAAACACCATATATTTT
- once TRBJ1-3 TRBV27 CASSVRGFSGNTIYF TGTGCCAGCAGTGTCCGGGGATTCTCTGGAAACACCATATATTTT
TRBD2 - TRBJ2-3 TRBV20-1 CSARILAGATDTQYF TGCAGTGCTAGAATACTAGCGGGGGCCACAGATACGCAGTATTTT
- - TRBJ2-4 TRBV29-1 CSVAVGIAKNIQYF TGCAGCGTTGCAGTGGGGATAGCCAAAAACATTCAGTACTTC
- - TRBJ2-5 TRBV10-2 CASSGGRSQETQYF TGCGCCAGCAGTGGGGGACGGAGCCAAGAGACCCAGTACTTC
TRBD2 many TRBJ2-3 TRBV11-2 CASSLGTSGGDTQYF TGTGCCAGCAGCTTAGGGACTAGCGGGGGAGATACGCAGTATTTT
TRBD2 few TRBJ2-3 TRBV29-1 CSVEDLAGGSSASTDTQYF TGCAGCGTTGAAGATCTAGCGGGGGGCTCATCAGCTAGCACAGATACGCAGTATTTT
- - TRBJ1-2 TRBV12-3/TRBV12-4 CASSFGRNGYGYTF TGTGCCAGCAGTTTTGGACGCAACGGCTATGGCTACACCTTC
- - TRBJ2-7 TRBV20-1 CSARFQNSYEQYF TGCAGTGCTAGGTTTCAGAACTCCTACGAGCAGTACTTC
- - TRBJ2-7 TRBV5-5 CASSLAGNEQYF TGTGCCAGCAGCTTGGCAGGGAACGAGCAGTACTTC
TRBD1 - TRBJ2-1 TRBV6-1 CASSLDRARNEQFF TGTGCCAGCAGCCTGGACAGGGCGCGGAATGAGCAGTTCTTC
- many TRBJ2-3 TRBV29-1 CSVGLGWGDTQYF TGCAGCGTTGGACTGGGTTGGGGGGATACGCAGTATTTT
- few TRBJ2-3 TRBV20-1 CSARDRTGAGVSDTQYF TGCAGTGCTAGAGATCGTACGGGGGCAGGGGTTTCAGATACGCAGTATTTT
- - TRBJ2-1 TRBV29-1 CSLRGLGFYNEQFF TGCAGCCTCAGGGGACTGGGGTTCTACAATGAGCAGTTCTTC
- few TRBJ2-3 TRBV5-5 CASSPGRNRDTQYF TGTGCCAGCAGCCCCGGGCGAAACAGAGATACGCAGTATTTT
- - TRBJ2-3 TRBV20-1 CSAALEGTDTQYF TGCAGTGCTGCCTTGGAGGGCACAGATACGCAGTATTTT
TRBD2 few TRBJ2-5 TRBV3-1 CASSHVAGGEETQYF TGTGCCAGCAGCCATGTAGCGGGGGGCGAAGAGACCCAGTACTTC
- - TRBJ2-5 TRBV27 CASSSAASTAQETQYF TGTGCCAGCAGTTCCGCGGCTAGTACTGCCCAAGAGACCCAGTACTTC
TRBD2 - TRBJ2-7 TRBV6-5 CASNGGYEQYF TGTGCCAGCAACGGGGGGTACGAGCAGTACTTC
TRBD1 - TRBJ1-1 TRBV12-3/TRBV12-4 CASRAGTGKTFF TGTGCCAGCAGGGCCGGGACAGGAAAAACTTTCTTT
- - TRBJ2-1 TRBV7-9 CASSPQPRLPTYNEQFF TGTGCCAGCAGCCCCCAGCCCCGGCTTCCCACCTACAATGAGCAGTTCTTC
- - TRBJ2-5 TRBV15 CATSRQAGGETQYF TGTGCCACCAGCAGACAGGCCGGCGGGGAGACCCAGTACTTC
- - TRBJ2-1 TRBV5-5 CASSLVGIWSNEQFF TGTGCCAGCAGCTTGGTCGGGATTTGGTCCAATGAGCAGTTCTTC
- - TRBJ2-5 TRBV7-6 CASSLGTDTSLTQYF TGTGCCAGCAGCTTAGGGACAGACACAAGTTTGACCCAGTACTTC
- - TRBJ2-7 TRBV6-5 CASSYSGGNEQYF TGTGCCAGCAGTTACTCGGGGGGTAACGAGCAGTACTTC
- - TRBJ2-2 TRBV5-1 CASSKSSVPGELFF TGCGCCAGCAGCAAGTCTAGCGTCCCCGGGGAGCTGTTTTTT
- few TRBJ2-1 TRBV12-3/TRBV12-4 CASSFSRVAYNEQFF TGTGCCAGCAGTTTCAGCAGAGTAGCCTACAATGAGCAGTTCTTC
- - TRBJ2-3 TRBV29-1 CSVGRSGGTDTQYF TGCAGCGTTGGGAGGTCAGGGGGCACAGATACGCAGTATTTT
- - TRBJ1-2 TRBV5-1 CASRGLLEGGYTF TGCGCCAGCAGAGGGCTCCTCGAGGGGGGCTACACCTTC
- - TRBJ2-7 TRBV5-4 CASSSTDRGYEQYF TGTGCCAGCAGCTCCACGGACAGAGGCTACGAGCAGTACTTC
TRBD1 - TRBJ1-5 TRBV30 CAWSTGQTNQPQHF TGTGCCTGGAGCACGGGACAGACCAATCAGCCCCAGCATTTT
- - TRBJ1-2 TRBV12-3/TRBV12-4 CASSLGSEGYTF TGTGCCAGCAGTTTGGGGTCAGAGGGCTACACCTTC
TRBD1 few TRBJ2-3 TRBV5-1 CASSLDWTGFGTDTQYF TGCGCCAGCAGCTTGGACTGGACAGGGTTCGGCACAGATACGCAGTATTTT
- few TRBJ2-5 TRBV5-6 CASSLGWGPQETQYF TGTGCCAGCAGCTTGGGGTGGGGACCTCAAGAGACCCAGTACTTC
- few TRBJ2-5 TRBV6-5 CASSYPSDGGVGETQYF TGTGCCAGCAGTTACCCAAGTGACGGGGGAGTCGGGGAGACCCAGTACTTC
- few TRBJ2-3 TRBV7-9 CASSPRTASTDTQYF TGTGCCAGCAGCCCCCGGACGGCCAGCACAGATACGCAGTATTTT
- - TRBJ2-1 TRBV5-1 CASGPDWSYNEQFF TGCGCCAGCGGGCCGGATTGGTCCTACAATGAGCAGTTCTTC
- few TRBJ2-3 TRBV20-1 CSARRLRDTTDTQYF TGCAGTGCTAGACGGTTGCGCGACACCACAGATACGCAGTATTTT
- few TRBJ2-1 TRBV6-1 CASSRSGSEGEQFF TGTGCCAGCAGTAGGTCCGGCTCTGAGGGTGAGCAGTTCTTC
- few TRBJ2-1 TRBV20-1 CSAQSGASSYNEQFF TGCAGTGCGCAATCGGGGGCGAGCTCCTACAATGAGCAGTTCTTC
TRBD1 - TRBJ2-2 TRBV6-1 CASHRQGRANTGELFF TGTGCCAGCCATAGACAGGGAAGGGCCAACACCGGGGAGCTGTTTTTT
TRBD1 - TRBJ2-1 TRBV7-9 CASSSGQNNEQFF TGTGCCAGCAGCTCGGGACAGAACAATGAGCAGTTCTTC
TRBD1 few TRBJ2-7 TRBV10-3 CAISESGEQGNSYEQYF TGTGCCATCAGTGAGTCGGGGGAACAGGGGAACTCCTACGAGCAGTACTTC